The rows below give T cell receptor beta chains drawn from one sample of a study of CD8+CD57+ T cells in acquired aplastic anemia. MiXCR, applied by TCRdb to the reads, yields one record per CDR3 protein. This sample has approximately 220,000 distinct CDR3 sequences, with under 55% found just once. Sequenced input: sorted CD4+, CD8+, or CD8+CD57+ T cells (not recorded which) from PBMCs. The receptors derive from a human donor with aplastic anemia. CDR3s include the opening cysteine and the closing phenylalanine or tryptophan. D genes are given only for firm matches. Size tells how often a clone was seen (once, few, many) or the class of an expanded clone, and some rows leave it out.

j_gene,d_gene,abundance,v_gene,CDR3aa,CDR3nt
TRBJ2-1,TRBD1,-,TRBV2,CASSRDSSYNEQFF,TGTGCCAGCAGCCGGGACAGCTCCTACAATGAGCAGTTCTTC
TRBJ2-2,TRBD2,many,TRBV11-3,CASRQGLAAGELFF,TGTGCCAGCAGACAGGGACTAGCGGCCGGGGAGCTGTTTTTT
TRBJ2-7,-,many,TRBV6-1,CASSEARTLPYEQYF,TGTGCCAGCAGTGAAGCTAGGACCTTGCCCTACGAGCAGTACTTC
TRBJ2-3,TRBD2,-,TRBV10-3,CAIATGTSGSTDTQYF,TGTGCCATTGCAACCGGGACTAGCGGTAGCACAGATACGCAGTATTTT
TRBJ2-7,TRBD2,many,TRBV3-1,CASSQVASGGLREQYF,TGTGCCAGCAGCCAAGTTGCTAGCGGGGGGCTTAGAGAGCAGTACTTC
TRBJ2-2,TRBD1,many,TRBV5-1,CASSVDRANTGELFF,TGCGCCAGCAGCGTTGACAGGGCGAACACCGGGGAGCTGTTTTTT
TRBJ1-3,TRBD1,-,TRBV3-1,CASSQQPDRAGNTIYF,TGTGCCAGCAGCCAACAGCCCGACAGGGCCGGAAACACCATATATTTT
TRBJ1-5,-,many,TRBV5-8,CASSTYGNQPQHF,TGTGCCAGCAGCACCTACGGAAATCAGCCCCAGCATTTT
TRBJ2-1,-,many,TRBV7-8,CASSPFIQRNEQFF,TGTGCCAGCAGCCCCTTTATCCAGCGGAATGAGCAGTTCTTC
TRBJ2-7,-,-,TRBV29-1,CSVEDRGGDRTYEQYF,TGCAGCGTTGAAGATCGCGGCGGGGACAGAACCTACGAGCAGTACTTC
TRBJ1-2,-,many,TRBV20-1,CSAPKGGFYGYTF,TGCAGTGCTCCAAAGGGGGGATTCTATGGCTACACCTTC
TRBJ1-2,TRBD1,many,TRBV27,CASSLSWTGTYGYTF,TGTGCCAGCAGTTTATCTTGGACAGGGACTTATGGCTACACCTTC
TRBJ2-2,-,-,TRBV20-1,CSARVPGELFF,TGCAGTGCTAGAGTACCAGGGGAGCTGTTTTTT
TRBJ1-5,TRBD1,-,TRBV2,CASSSYDRENQPQHF,TGTGCCAGCAGTTCATACGACAGGGAGAATCAGCCCCAGCATTTT
TRBJ2-5,TRBD1,-,TRBV7-9,CASRTDRGPNTGETQYF,TGTGCCAGCAGAACGGACAGGGGGCCGAACACCGGGGAGACCCAGTACTTC
TRBJ1-3,TRBD1,-,TRBV12-3/TRBV12-4,CASSLARDRSSGNTIYF,TGTGCCAGCAGTTTAGCCCGGGACAGGAGCTCTGGAAACACCATATATTTT
TRBJ1-6,TRBD1,-,TRBV2,CASGHRDRDSPLHF,TGTGCCAGCGGACACCGGGACAGGGACTCACCCCTCCACTTT
TRBJ2-7,-,many,TRBV3-1,CASSHAYEQYF,TGTGCCAGCAGCCATGCCTACGAGCAGTACTTC
TRBJ1-4,-,-,TRBV7-2,CASTTGLLDEKLFF,TGTGCCAGCACCACGGGACTTCTCGATGAAAAACTGTTTTTT
TRBJ2-3,-,-,TRBV28,CASSFPRGASTDTQYF,TGTGCCAGCAGTTTTCCCCGGGGGGCCTCCACAGATACGCAGTATTTT
TRBJ1-4,-,once,TRBV18,CASCGTGNEKLFF,TGTGCCAGCTGCGGGACGGGTAATGAAAAACTGTTTTTT
TRBJ2-1,TRBD2,many,TRBV20-1,CSATSFRGGDEQFF,TGCAGTGCTACTTCCTTTCGGGGGGGCGATGAGCAGTTCTTC
TRBJ2-7,-,-,TRBV2,CASSQAVPGQPWDEQYF,TGCGCCAGCAGCCAAGCGGTTCCGGGACAACCCTGGGACGAGCAGTACTTC
TRBJ2-5,-,-,TRBV7-2,CASSLEFWGETQYF,TGTGCCAGCAGCTTAGAGTTCTGGGGCGAGACCCAGTACTTC
TRBJ1-5,TRBD1,-,TRBV19,CASSHKRQGTGQPQHF,TGTGCCAGTAGCCATAAACGACAGGGGACCGGTCAGCCCCAGCATTTT
TRBJ1-1,TRBD1,many,TRBV5-1,CASAQGTNTEAFF,TGCGCCAGTGCACAGGGGACGAACACTGAAGCTTTCTTT
TRBJ1-1,TRBD1,-,TRBV20-1,CSASSGDRQGEAFF,TGCAGTGCTAGCAGCGGGGACAGACAAGGTGAAGCTTTCTTT
TRBJ2-7,TRBD2,-,TRBV19,CASSPPGTSGTLAYEQYF,TGTGCCAGTAGTCCCCCCGGGACTAGCGGCACCCTTGCCTACGAGCAGTACTTC
TRBJ2-7,-,-,TRBV15,CAASREGQGGYEQYF,TGTGCCGCCAGCAGAGAGGGGCAGGGAGGTTACGAGCAGTACTTC
TRBJ1-6,-,many,TRBV6-1,CASRTATYNSPLHF,TGTGCCAGCAGGACGGCTACCTATAATTCACCCCTCCACTTT
TRBJ1-4,-,many,TRBV5-1,CASSLGSGINEKLFF,TGCGCCAGCAGCTTGGGTTCAGGGATTAATGAAAAACTGTTTTTT
TRBJ1-6,-,-,TRBV20-1,CSARDLRGMSYNSPLHF,TGCAGTGCTAGAGATTTAAGGGGGATGTCCTATAATTCACCCCTCCACTTT
TRBJ2-7,-,-,TRBV20-1,CSATTGNYEQYF,TGCAGTGCTACCACCGGGAACTACGAGCAGTACTTC
TRBJ2-7,-,-,TRBV20-1,CSARGVGQAAYEQYF,TGCAGTGCTAGGGGTGTGGGGCAGGCGGCCTACGAGCAGTACTTC
TRBJ2-7,-,-,TRBV9,CASSFPPDLQLDEQYF,TGTGCCAGCAGCTTTCCTCCAGACCTCCAACTAGACGAGCAGTACTTC
TRBJ2-7,-,many,TRBV20-1,CSARVPDSLYEQYF,TGCAGTGCTAGAGTACCGGACAGTCTTTACGAGCAGTACTTC
TRBJ2-2,-,-,TRBV15,CATSRQGSGELFF,TGTGCCACCAGCAGACAGGGATCCGGGGAGCTGTTTTTT
TRBJ1-3,-,few,TRBV12-3/TRBV12-4,CASSLAHSGNTIYF,TGTGCCAGCAGTTTAGCTCACTCTGGAAACACCATATATTTT
TRBJ2-1,-,-,TRBV7-3,CASSLTGGPGGNEQFF,TGTGCCAGCAGCTTGACGGGGGGCCCAGGGGGCAATGAGCAGTTCTTC
TRBJ1-4,-,-,TRBV7-9,CASSSRRFNEKLFF,TGTGCCAGCAGCTCTCGACGGTTCAATGAAAAACTGTTTTTT
TRBJ2-7,TRBD2,-,TRBV7-4,CASSLIREGRYEQYF,TGTGCCAGCAGCTTAATCAGGGAGGGGCGATACGAGCAGTACTTC
TRBJ2-7,-,-,TRBV7-2,CASSFGWGDERYF,TGTGCCAGCAGCTTCGGATGGGGCGACGAGCGGTACTTC
TRBJ2-3,-,many,TRBV12-3/TRBV12-4,CASTRQTDTQYF,TGTGCCAGCACCAGACAGACAGATACGCAGTATTTT
TRBJ1-6,-,once,TRBV19,CASSLNRDERSPLHF,TGTGCCAGTAGTCTAAACCGGGACGAGCGCTCACCCCTCCACTTT
TRBJ2-7,-,few,TRBV9,CASSGADSPREQYF,TGTGCCAGCAGCGGCGCGGACAGCCCACGCGAGCAGTACTTC
TRBJ2-7,TRBD1,many,TRBV7-2,CASSLGAAGGSYEQYF,TGTGCCAGCAGCTTAGGGGCGGCAGGGGGCTCCTACGAGCAGTACTTC
TRBJ2-5,-,-,TRBV5-1,CASSRDRSKGETQYF,TGCGCCAGCAGCAGAGACAGGAGCAAGGGGGAGACCCAGTACTTC
TRBJ1-4,-,-,TRBV15,CATSRGEARGHEKLFF,TGTGCCACCAGCAGAGGGGAGGCCCGGGGTCATGAAAAACTGTTTTTT
TRBJ2-7,TRBD2,once,TRBV7-2,CASSPSLARGYEQYF,TGTGCCAGCAGCCCATCACTAGCGCGAGGCTACGAGCAGTACTTC
TRBJ1-4,TRBD1,many,TRBV19,CASNMGQGVEKLFF,TGTGCCAGTAACATGGGACAGGGAGTTGAAAAACTGTTTTTT